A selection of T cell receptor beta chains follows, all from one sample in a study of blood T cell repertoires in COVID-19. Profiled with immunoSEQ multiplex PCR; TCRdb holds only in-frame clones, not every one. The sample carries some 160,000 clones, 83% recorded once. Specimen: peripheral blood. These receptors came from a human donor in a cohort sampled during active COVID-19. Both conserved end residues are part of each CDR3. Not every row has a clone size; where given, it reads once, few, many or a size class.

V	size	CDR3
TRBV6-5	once	CTSSRTQGGNSPLHF
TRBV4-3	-	CASSQESVSYEQYF
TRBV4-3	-	CASSQARGGYNEQFF
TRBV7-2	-	CASSLAAVSSYNEQFF
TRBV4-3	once	CASSQDSYSPLHF
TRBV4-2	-	CASSQDYGGTTDTQYF
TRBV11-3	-	CASSSLTGAAEGTQYF
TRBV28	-	CASSPGTYQPQHF
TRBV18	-	CASSPPAGYEQYF
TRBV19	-	CASRWSTGGTNEKLFF
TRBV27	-	CASSLSAGAGYGYTF
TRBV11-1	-	CASSLRARNTEAFF
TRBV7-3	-	CASSPGTSGATDTQYF
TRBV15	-	CATSRANGVREQYF
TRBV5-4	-	CASSLALQGVRNTEAFF
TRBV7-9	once	CASSPTTAISGNTIYF
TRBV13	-	CASSLAGEGITEAFF
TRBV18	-	CASSPGEGAEAFF
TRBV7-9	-	CASSLVALLGDEQFF
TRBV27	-	CASSSGGVGEETQYF
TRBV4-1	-	CASSQVSGFNSPLHF
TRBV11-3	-	CASSSEQGAPEAFF
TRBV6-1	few	CASSETRGGGQPQHF
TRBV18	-	CASSPPATSGGEQFF
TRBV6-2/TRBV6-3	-	CASSYPLAGGGTQETQYF
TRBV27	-	CASSPGTDGYTF
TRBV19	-	CASSLGAGSSYEQYF
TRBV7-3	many	CASSPTPSGRGADTQYF
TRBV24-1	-	CATSDRYEQYF
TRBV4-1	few	CASSQDMTGMGTEAFF
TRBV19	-	CASRQKQGNSRNTIYF
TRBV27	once	CASTPGLAGSSYEQYF
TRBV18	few	CASSPSRPGGSYEQYF
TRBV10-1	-	CASSVGGRRPTDTQYF
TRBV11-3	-	CASSLLGSETQYF
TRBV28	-	CASNIGQGGRETQYF
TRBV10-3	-	CAISELGGRAREQYF
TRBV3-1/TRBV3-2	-	CASSSSQGSYSYEQYF
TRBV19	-	CASSIRFRAGNQPQHF
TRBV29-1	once	CSVGQGTGVNEQFF
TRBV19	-	CASRRTGSGNYGYTF
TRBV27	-	CASSHLGGEHRSGAGELFF